This T cell receptor beta chain was captured by sequencing in a study of STAT3 mutations in large granular lymphocyte leukemia. Comments on this clone: Its antigen is not known.

CDR3 length: 13 amino acids. Germline CDR1 and CDR2: SGHAT and FQNNGV. Deletions cut 4 bases from V and 7 bases from J, with 11 bases between. The protocol was immunoSEQ multiplex PCR, while the TCRdb copy is restricted to in-frame clones and leaves out a portion. The table lists about 15,000 clones, 84% of them singletons. Regarding the study as a whole: Every T-LGLL patient had at least one immunodominant TCRbeta clonotype.

Source material: peripheral blood mononuclear cells. This chain uses TRBV11-2 with TRBJ1-5; D not certain. This receptor was taken from a man aged 45-60 years with T-cell large granular lymphocyte leukemia. Some clones in this sample may be carry-over from other donors' samples. Written as DNA, the CDR3 is TGTGCCAGCAGCTCCACGGACCAACAGCCCCAGCATTTT. Protein product: CASSSTDQQPQHF.